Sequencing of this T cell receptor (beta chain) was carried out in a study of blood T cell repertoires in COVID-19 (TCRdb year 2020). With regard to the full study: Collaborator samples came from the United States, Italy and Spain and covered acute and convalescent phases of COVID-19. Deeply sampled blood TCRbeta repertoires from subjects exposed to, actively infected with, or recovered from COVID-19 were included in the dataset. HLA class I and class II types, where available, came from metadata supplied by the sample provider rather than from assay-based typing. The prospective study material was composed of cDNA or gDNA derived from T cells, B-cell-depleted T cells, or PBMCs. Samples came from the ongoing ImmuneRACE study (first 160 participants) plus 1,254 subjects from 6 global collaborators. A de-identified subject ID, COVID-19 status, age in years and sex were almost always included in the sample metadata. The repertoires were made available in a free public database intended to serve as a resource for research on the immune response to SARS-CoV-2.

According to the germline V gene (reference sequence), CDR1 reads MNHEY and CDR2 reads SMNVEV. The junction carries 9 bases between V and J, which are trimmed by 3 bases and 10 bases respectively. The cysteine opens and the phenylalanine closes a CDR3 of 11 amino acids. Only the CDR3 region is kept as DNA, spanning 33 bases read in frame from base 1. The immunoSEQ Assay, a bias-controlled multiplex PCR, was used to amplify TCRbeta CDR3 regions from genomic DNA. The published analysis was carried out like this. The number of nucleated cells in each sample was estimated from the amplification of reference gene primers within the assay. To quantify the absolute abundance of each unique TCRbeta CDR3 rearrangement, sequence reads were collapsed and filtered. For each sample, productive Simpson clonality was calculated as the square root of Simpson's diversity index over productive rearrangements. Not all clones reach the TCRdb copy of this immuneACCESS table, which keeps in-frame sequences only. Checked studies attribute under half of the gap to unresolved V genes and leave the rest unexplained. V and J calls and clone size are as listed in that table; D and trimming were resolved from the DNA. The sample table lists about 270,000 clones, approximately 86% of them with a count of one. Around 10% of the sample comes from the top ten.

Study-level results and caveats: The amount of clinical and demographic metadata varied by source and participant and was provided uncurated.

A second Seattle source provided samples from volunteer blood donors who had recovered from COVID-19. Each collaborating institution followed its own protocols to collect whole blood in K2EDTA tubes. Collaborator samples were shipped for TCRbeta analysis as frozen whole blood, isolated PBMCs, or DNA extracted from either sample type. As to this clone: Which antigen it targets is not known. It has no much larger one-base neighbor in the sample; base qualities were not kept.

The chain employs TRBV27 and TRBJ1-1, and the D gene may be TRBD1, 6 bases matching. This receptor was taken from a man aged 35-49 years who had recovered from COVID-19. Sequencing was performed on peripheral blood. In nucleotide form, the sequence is TGTGCCAGCAGTTTCGGGACAACAGCTTTCTTT. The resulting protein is CASSFGTTAFF.